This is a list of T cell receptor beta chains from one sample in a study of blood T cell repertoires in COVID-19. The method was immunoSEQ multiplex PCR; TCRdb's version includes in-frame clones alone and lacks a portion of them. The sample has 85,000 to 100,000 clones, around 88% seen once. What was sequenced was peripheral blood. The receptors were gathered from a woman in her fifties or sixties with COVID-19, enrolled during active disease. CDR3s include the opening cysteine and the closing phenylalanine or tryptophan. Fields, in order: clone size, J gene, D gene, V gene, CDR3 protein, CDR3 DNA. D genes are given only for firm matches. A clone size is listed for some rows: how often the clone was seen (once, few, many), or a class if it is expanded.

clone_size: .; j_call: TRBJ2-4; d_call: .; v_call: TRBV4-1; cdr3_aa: CASSPPPDKSKNIQYF; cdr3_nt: TGCGCCAGCAGCCCCCCACCGGACAAATCCAAAAACATTCAGTACTTC
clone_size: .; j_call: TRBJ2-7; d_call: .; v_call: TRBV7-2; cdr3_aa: CASSWSARADEQYF; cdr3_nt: TGTGCCAGCAGCTGGTCGGCCAGGGCGGACGAGCAGTACTTC
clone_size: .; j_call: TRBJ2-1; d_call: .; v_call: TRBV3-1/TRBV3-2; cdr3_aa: CASSQVVSSNEQFF; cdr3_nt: TGTGCCAGCAGCCAAGTTGTATCTAGCAATGAGCAGTTCTTC
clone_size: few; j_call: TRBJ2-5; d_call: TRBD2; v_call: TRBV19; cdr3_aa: CASSIGTSGEETQYF; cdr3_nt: TGTGCCAGTAGTATCGGAACTAGCGGGGAAGAGACCCAGTACTTC
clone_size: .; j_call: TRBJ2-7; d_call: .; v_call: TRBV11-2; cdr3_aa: CASSLVSDEQYF; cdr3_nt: TGTGCCAGCAGCTTAGTCTCGGACGAGCAGTACTTC
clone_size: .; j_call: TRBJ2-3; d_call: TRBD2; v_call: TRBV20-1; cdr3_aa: CSASFAGETSTDTQYF; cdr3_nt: TGCAGTGCTAGTTTTGCGGGGGAAACTAGCACAGATACGCAGTATTTT
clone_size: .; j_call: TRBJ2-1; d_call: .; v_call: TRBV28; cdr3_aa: CASSFSFRTTGYNEQFF; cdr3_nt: TGTGCCAGCAGTTTTTCCTTCAGGACCACAGGGTACAATGAGCAGTTCTTC
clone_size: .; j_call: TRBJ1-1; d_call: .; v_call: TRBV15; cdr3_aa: CATAEQGHTEAFF; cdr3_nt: TGTGCCACCGCGGAGCAGGGGCACACTGAAGCTTTCTTT
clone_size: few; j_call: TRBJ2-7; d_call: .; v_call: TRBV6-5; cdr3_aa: CASSYSGRSYEQYF; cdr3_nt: TGTGCCAGCAGTTACTCGGGCAGGTCCTACGAGCAGTACTTC
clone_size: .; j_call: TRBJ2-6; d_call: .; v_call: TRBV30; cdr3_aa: CAWSGAGSGANVLTF; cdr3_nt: TGTGCCTGGAGTGGTGCGGGCTCTGGGGCCAACGTCCTGACTTTC
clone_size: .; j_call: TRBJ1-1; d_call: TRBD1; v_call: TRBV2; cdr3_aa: CASSYGQGRFAEAFF; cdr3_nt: TGTGCCAGCAGTTACGGACAGGGGAGGTTCGCTGAAGCTTTCTTT
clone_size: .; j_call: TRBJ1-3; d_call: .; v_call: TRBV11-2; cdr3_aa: CASSPRGSAGNTIYF; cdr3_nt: TGTGCCAGCAGCCCTAGGGGGTCAGCTGGAAACACCATATATTTT
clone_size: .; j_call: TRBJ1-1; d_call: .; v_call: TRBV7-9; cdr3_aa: CASRNPVGENTEAFF; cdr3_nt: TGTGCCAGCAGAAATCCGGTCGGAGAGAACACTGAAGCTTTCTTT
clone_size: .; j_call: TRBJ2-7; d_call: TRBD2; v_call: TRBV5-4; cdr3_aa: CASSRSGTSASYEQYF; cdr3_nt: TGTGCCAGCAGCCGATCCGGGACTAGCGCCTCCTACGAGCAGTACTTC
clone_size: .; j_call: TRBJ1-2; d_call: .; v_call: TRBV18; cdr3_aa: CASSPNWGDGYGYTF; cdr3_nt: TGTGCCAGCTCACCTAATTGGGGGGACGGCTATGGCTACACCTTC
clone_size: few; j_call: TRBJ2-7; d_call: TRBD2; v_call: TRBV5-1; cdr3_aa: CASSLVVAGVGNYEQYF; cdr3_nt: TGCGCCAGCAGCTTGGTGGTAGCGGGGGTTGGAAACTACGAGCAGTACTTC
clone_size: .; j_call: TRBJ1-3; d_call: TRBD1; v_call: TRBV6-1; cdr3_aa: CASSDNRGGNTIYF; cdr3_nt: TGTGCCAGCAGTGACAACAGGGGTGGAAACACCATATATTTT
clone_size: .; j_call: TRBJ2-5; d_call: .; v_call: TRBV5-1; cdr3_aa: CASSSTPGRGQETQYF; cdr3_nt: TGCGCCAGCAGCTCGACCCCGGGCAGGGGCCAAGAGACCCAGTACTTC